These 7 T cell receptor beta chains were all obtained from the same sample, sequenced in a study of spatial heterogeneity in lung cancer. Stated time point: sample taken at primary tumor resection. The study sequenced unsorted whole RNA from tumor, nontumor lung or frozen PBMC. TCRdb passed the 5' RACE reads through MiXCR, listing each CDR3 protein once. Here the sample spans roughly 10,000 distinct CDR3 sequences, roughly 6.3% being singletons. The specimen was PBMCs, collected at surgery. These receptors all stem from a male donor with early-stage non-small cell lung cancer.

Within the sample, this clonotype is medium-sized. This beta chain is a stray sequence in a library constructed for alpha chains; its clone size is not meaningful. The rearrangement uses TRBV6-6 and TRBJ2-1, with D perhaps matching TRBD2 (5 bases). V shed 0 bases and J shed 3 bases, with 12 bases lying between them. This CDR3 is 16 amino acids long. Germline-derived CDR1 and CDR2 are MNHNY and SVGAGI (reference sequence). The CDR3 nucleotides are TGTGCCAGCAGTTACTCGAGTTCCAGCGGCTACAATGAGCAGTTCTTC. Its translation is CASSYSSSSGYNEQFF.

This clonotype appeared many times. This beta chain was picked up by a library intended for alpha chains and is off target, so its count carries little meaning. V is TRBV20-1 and J is TRBJ2-3, with D hard to call. The germline V and J ends were trimmed by 0 bases and 6 bases, with 16 bases remaining between them. Germline V gene data show CDR1 as DFQATT and CDR2 as SNEGSKA (reference sequence). The CDR3 has 15 amino acids. The CDR3 DNA is TGCAGTGCTAGAGATCGGAGCACGGGTTCCGATACGCAGTATTTT. Translation: CSARDRSTGSDTQYF.

A remark on this clonotype: This beta chain is an off-target read within a library intended for alpha chains, so its frequency means little. The chain employs TRBV12-3 or TRBV12-4 and TRBJ1-4; D not resolved. The CDR3 is made up of 14 amino acids. The ends were cut back, 7 bases at V and 5 bases at J, with 14 bases in the middle. The CDR3 region is CASTQAVGNEKLFF. The DNA for the CDR3 is TGTGCCAGCACCCAAGCGGTCGGGAATGAAAAACTGTTTTTT.

This clonotype has just a few counts. Since it is a stray read in a library aimed at alpha chains, this beta chain has a size that is not meaningful. This sequence joins TRBV6-2 or TRBV6-3 and TRBJ2-1; either TRBD1 or TRBD2 may fit D (5 bases each). The CDR3 spans 17 residues. The germline V gene has CDR1 MNHEY and CDR2 SVGEGT. V was cut by 0 bases and J by 4 bases, with 16 bases left in between. Written as DNA, the CDR3 is TGTGCCAGCAGTTACTCTCCCGGGACCGATATATACAATGAGCAGTTCTTC. This translates into CASSYSPGTDIYNEQFF.

This clonotype appeared many times. The size of this beta chain means little, since it is a stray read in a library made for alpha chains. This chain joins TRBV2 and TRBJ2-2; D is uncertain. Germline-derived CDR1 and CDR2 are SNHLY and FYNNEI. The V and J ends lost 4 bases and 7 bases respectively, with 10 bases between them. The CDR3 consists of 13 residues. The CDR3 region is CASSVISGGELFF. The CDR3 DNA follows: TGTGCCAGCAGTGTAATTTCGGGCGGGGAGCTGTTTTTT.

Concerning this clonotype itself: A library made for alpha chains picked up this beta chain off target, so its size means little. V and J are TRBV19 and TRBJ2-7; TRBD1 is a possible D gene (5 bases). This CDR3 is built from 14 residues. Germline V gene data show CDR1 as LNHDA and CDR2 as SQIVND (reference sequence). The V gene lost 6 bases and the J gene lost 2 bases, with 14 bases spanning the gap. CDR3 residues: CASRNDRFPYEQYF. DNA for the CDR3: TGTGCCAGTAGGAACGACAGATTTCCCTACGAGCAGTACTTC.

About this clonotype itself: This beta chain was picked up by a library intended for alpha chains and is off target, so its count carries little meaning. The gene calls are TRBV7-8 and TRBJ1-6; 7 nucleotides match TRBD1. V was pared by 5 bases and J by 9 bases, with 10 bases of the junction left unmatched. Germline V CDR1 and CDR2: SGHVS, FQNEAQ. This CDR3 has 15 amino acids. CDR3 protein: CASSLFASGGSPLHF. Here the CDR3 DNA reads TGTGCCAGCAGCCTTTTTGCTTCAGGGGGTTCACCCCTCCACTTT.